This T cell receptor beta chain stems from a study of lymphopenia after photon versus proton radiotherapy. Study conclusions and caveats: Only patients who died were analyzed for survival; proton advantage is unproven. Relative stability marked proton patients; photon patients lost diversity and naive cells. Oligoclonal CD8+ Temra expansion after nadir drove photon patients' diversity drop.

A note on this clone: Its target is not known.

Germline CDR1 SGHTA, CDR2 FQGNSA. Trimming left V 1 base short and J 1 base short, with 11 bases between. CDR3 length: 16 amino acids. TCRdb's copy holds only in-frame clones and misses some; the assay was immunoSEQ multiplex PCR. The table lists 60,000 or so clones, about nine tenths of them singletons, with 9.5% to 15% in the top ten. This clonotype was obtained from a man older than 75 with esophageal cancer. V is TRBV7-2 and J is TRBJ1-5; D not resolved. Source: peripheral blood, taken from a patient treated with proton-based radiotherapy. In nucleotides, the CDR3 is TGTGCCAGCAGCTTAGTGGGCGGGGTGAGCAATCAGCCCCAGCATTTT. Translated: CASSLVGGVSNQPQHF. The variable domain in full, completed from reference TRBV7-2 and TRBJ1-5, reads GAGVSQSPSNKVTEKGKDVELRCDPISGHTALYWYRQSLGQGLEFLIYFQGNSAPDKSGLPSDRFSAERTGGSVSTLTIQRTQQEDSAVYLCASSLVGGVSNQPQHFGDGTRLSIL.